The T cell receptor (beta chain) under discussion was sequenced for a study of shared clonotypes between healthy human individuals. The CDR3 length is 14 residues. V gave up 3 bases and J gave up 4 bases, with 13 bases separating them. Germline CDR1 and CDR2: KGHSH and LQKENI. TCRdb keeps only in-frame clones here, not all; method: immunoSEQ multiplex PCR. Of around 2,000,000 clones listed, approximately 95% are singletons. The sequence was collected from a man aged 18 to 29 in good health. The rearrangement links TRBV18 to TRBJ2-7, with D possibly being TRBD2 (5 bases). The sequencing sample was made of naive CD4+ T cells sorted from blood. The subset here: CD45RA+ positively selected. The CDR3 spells CASSPDADLYEQYF. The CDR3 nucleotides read TGTGCCAGCTCACCGGACGCGGACTTGTACGAGCAGTACTTC.